The 30 T cell receptor beta chains below come from one sample, sequenced in a study of blood T cell repertoires in COVID-19. Some clones are missing from TCRdb's copy, which holds only in-frame ones; the method was immunoSEQ multiplex PCR. The table shows hundreds of thousands of clones, with around 89% occurring only once. Sequenced material: peripheral blood. Receptors originate from a woman between 45 and 65 years old with COVID-19, enrolled during active disease.

The chain joins TRBV6-2 or TRBV6-3 to TRBJ2-7; D possibly corresponds to TRBD1 (5 bases). Between the trimmed V and J ends, which lost 2 bases and 5 bases, there was a span of 13 bases. The length of the CDR3 is 14 residues. Germline V gene lookup returns CDR1 MNHEY and CDR2 SVGEGT. CDR3 region: CASSYPGQGDEQYF. CDR3 DNA: TGTGCCAGCAGTTACCCCGGGCAGGGTGACGAGCAGTACTTC.

The V and J genes are TRBV5-5 and TRBJ1-2, with D perhaps matching TRBD1 (5 bases). Germline-derived CDR1 and CDR2 are SGHKS and YYEKEE (reference sequence). The V end lost 0 bases, the J end lost 4 bases, and 19 bases lay between the germline ends. The length of the CDR3 is 17 residues. DNA of the CDR3: TGTGCCAGCAGCTTGGATGTGGAGTTTAGGGGTCGCTATGGCTACACCTTC. It yields the protein CASSLDVEFRGRYGYTF.

In its sample, this clone was seen a few times. The V and J genes are TRBV6-6 and TRBJ1-2, with 7 bases that match TRBD1. The V gene end was trimmed by 5 bases and the J gene end by 1 base; junction bases not matched to a gene: 13. Germline loops: CDR1 MNHNY, CDR2 SVGAGI (reference sequence). CDR3 length: 17 amino acids. CDR3 DNA sequence: TGTGCCAGCAGTCGCTCAGGGGGGACAGCGTATAACTATGGCTACACCTTC. This codes for CASSRSGGTAYNYGYTF.

This chain joins TRBV9 and TRBJ1-6; no firm D call. V lost 2 bases and J lost 10, with 13 bases in between. The CDR3 runs to 14 residues. Germline V CDR1 and CDR2: SGDLS, YYNGEE. CDR3 loop: CASSVGGLGSPLHF. The CDR3, as DNA: TGTGCCAGCAGCGTCGGCGGACTAGGCTCACCCCTCCACTTT.

V is TRBV10-3 and J is TRBJ1-4; a possible D gene is TRBD1 (6 bases). Between the trimmed V and J ends, which lost 1 base and 8 bases, there was a span of 14 bases. Germline V gene data show CDR1 as ENHRY and CDR2 as SYGVKD. This CDR3 has 15 residues. CDR3 region: CAISEWSGVQEKLFF. CDR3 DNA sequence: TGTGCCATCAGTGAGTGGTCAGGGGTTCAGGAAAAACTGTTTTTT.

The chain recombines TRBV4-1 with TRBJ2-2, with D tentatively TRBD1 (6 bases). Germline assignment: CDR1 MGHRA and CDR2 YSYEKL. The V end was cut by 2 bases, the J end by 5 bases, with 12 bases between. The CDR3 loop spans 15 amino acids. CDR3 sequence (DNA): TGCGCCAGCAGCCAAATTACAGGGTATACCGGGGAGCTGTTTTTT. Its protein product is CASSQITGYTGELFF.

The rearrangement joins TRBV30 to TRBJ1-1; D perhaps matches TRBD1 (6 bases). Looked up from germline, CDR1 is GTSNPN and CDR2 is SVGIG (reference sequence). The CDR3 runs to 12 residues. V lost 2 bases and J 8 bases, leaving 12 bases between the germline ends. DNA for the CDR3: TGTGCCTGGAGTTTAACAGGGAACGAAGCTTTCTTT. It specifies CAWSLTGNEAFF.

This rearrangement joins TRBV11-2 to TRBJ1-2; 7 positions agree with TRBD1. The CDR3 runs 13 residues. Losses at the gene ends were 7 bases for V and 2 bases for J; bases not matched to a gene: 4. CDR1 and CDR2 from the germline V gene are SGHAT and FQNNGV. The chain's CDR3 is CASTEQGNYGYTF. In nucleotides, the CDR3 is TGTGCCAGCACCGAACAGGGGAACTATGGCTACACCTTC.

This chain links TRBV5-6 with TRBJ2-7, with 7 bases aligning to TRBD2. With 4 bases clipped from V and 3 bases from J, the junction kept 7 bases outside the gene matches. Germline CDR1 reads SGHDT; CDR2 reads YYEEEE. The CDR3 length is 14 residues. The CDR3 here is CASSHARGIYEQYF. CDR3 DNA: TGTGCCAGCAGCCATGCGCGGGGGATCTACGAGCAGTACTTC. The full variable domain, with the rest looked up from reference TRBV5-6 and TRBJ2-7, is DAGVTQSPTHLIKTRGQQVTLRCSPKSGHDTVSWYQQALGQGPQFIFQYYEEEERQRGNFPDRFSGHQFPNYSSELNVNALLLGDSALYLCASSHARGIYEQYFGPGTRLTVT.

The chain employs TRBV7-8 and TRBJ1-1; perhaps TRBD1 as D (5 bases). Looked up from germline, CDR1 is SGHVS and CDR2 is FQNEAQ. The CDR3 is made up of 14 amino acids. Trimming left V 5 bases short and J 1 base short, with 11 bases between. The CDR3 is CASSLSQGNTEAFF. As DNA, the CDR3 is TGTGCCAGCAGCCTATCCCAGGGGAACACTGAAGCTTTCTTT. The full variable domain, its missing parts supplied by reference TRBV7-8 and TRBJ1-1, is GAGVSQSPRYKVAKRGQDVALRCDPISGHVSLFWYQQALGQGPEFLTYFQNEAQLDKSGLPSDRFFAERPEGSVSTLKIQRTQQEDSAVYLCASSLSQGNTEAFFGQGTRLTVV.

The V gene is TRBV4-1, the J gene TRBJ1-6; 7 nucleotides line up with TRBD1. The CDR3 is 17 residues long. Germline loops: CDR1 MGHRA, CDR2 YSYEKL. V lost 4 bases and J lost 7; bases outside the gene matches: 13. The CDR3 coding sequence is TGCGCCAGCAGCCGGGGGACAGCAGTCCCCGGGAATTCACCCCTCCACTTT. This sequence encodes CASSRGTAVPGNSPLHF.

The chain employs TRBV4-1 and TRBJ2-1, with 10 positions matching TRBD1. Trimming at V came to 4 bases and at J to 6 bases, leaving 6 bases not matched to a gene. This CDR3 has 15 residues. CDR1 is MGHRA and CDR2 is YSYEKL in the germline V gene. CDR3 amino acids: CASSRDRGQTNEQFF. CDR3 coding DNA: TGCGCCAGCAGCCGGGACAGGGGCCAGACCAATGAGCAGTTCTTC.

This chain connects TRBV4-2 to TRBJ1-2; 7 bases are a match to TRBD1. J lost 6 bases, V lost 0 bases, and 10 bases had no gene match. The CDR3 is made up of 16 amino acids. CDR1 is LGHNA, CDR2 YNFKEQ, per germline. The chain's CDR3 is CASSQDQGGNRNGYTF. CDR3 DNA: TGTGCCAGCAGCCAAGATCAAGGGGGCAATAGGAATGGCTACACCTTC.

This chain links TRBV11-2 with TRBJ1-4; D possibly corresponds to TRBD1 (6 bases). This CDR3 has 16 amino acids. CDR1 and CDR2 from the germline V gene are SGHAT and FQNNGV. V was shortened by 5 bases and J by 8 bases, with 21 bases between the two germline ends. CDR3 nucleotides: TGTGCCAGCAGCCTATGGGGACACCTCGAGGGAGAAAAACTGTTTTTT. Amino acid sequence: CASSLWGHLEGEKLFF.

The CDR3 bases are TGTGCCAGCAGCTTCGACGGACTAGCGGGGGGCTACACCTTC. It encodes CASSFDGLAGGYTF. The rearrangement links TRBV11-2 to TRBJ1-2; D is ambiguous. The V and J ends lost 3 bases and 8 bases respectively, with 16 bases between them. Germline V gene data show CDR1 as SGHAT and CDR2 as FQNNGV. The CDR3 has 14 residues.

The chain has TRBV19 and TRBJ1-2; D might be TRBD1 (6 bases). Germline V gene lookup returns CDR1 LNHDA and CDR2 SQIVND (reference sequence). Trimming shortened V by 6 bases and J by 10 bases, and 21 bases separated the two germline ends. This CDR3 is built from 14 residues. CDR3 protein: CASSPLGDIYFYTF. The CDR3 DNA is TGTGCCAGTAGCCCACTGGGGGACATATATTTCTACACCTTC.

The V and J genes are TRBV28 and TRBJ1-5; D call uncertain. V lost 5 bases, J lost 4 bases, and 12 bases lay in between. From germline, CDR1 is MDHEN and CDR2 SYDVKM. This CDR3 region has 14 residues. CDR3 nucleotides: TGTGCCAGCAGTCCCGGCGGCGGGAATCAGCCCCAGCATTTT. It translates to CASSPGGGNQPQHF.

V is TRBV7-3 and J is TRBJ2-3, with 9 bases identical to TRBD2. CDR3 length: 17 amino acids. The V and J ends lost 2 bases and 0 bases, in that order; junction bases with no gene match: 6. CDR1 is SGHTA, CDR2 FQGTGA, per germline. CDR3 coding DNA: TGTGCCAGCAGCTTAGGTACCCTAGCGGGGAGCACAGATACGCAGTATTTT. Protein sequence: CASSLGTLAGSTDTQYF.

V gene TRBV5-4 combines with J gene TRBJ2-3, with D uncertain. The CDR3 is 11 amino acids. Trimming removed 1 base from V and 7 bases from J, with 4 bases in between. Germline V gene data show CDR1 as SGHNT and CDR2 as YYREEE (reference sequence). CDR3 DNA: TGTGCCAGCAGCTTGTTAAATACGCAGTATTTT. Its translation: CASSLLNTQYF.

This clone was detected once. This chain joins TRBV27 and TRBJ1-6; perhaps TRBD1 as D (5 bases). V was shortened by 3 bases and J by 9 bases, with 15 bases between the two germline ends. The CDR3 runs 15 residues. The germline V gene encodes CDR1 MNHEY and CDR2 SMNVEV (reference sequence). The CDR3 DNA follows: TGTGCCAGCAGTTTCGGGTCAGGGTCGGGTTCACCCCTCCACTTT. It specifies CASSFGSGSGSPLHF.

This rearrangement joins TRBV7-9 to TRBJ1-1, with D uncertain. Germline V gene data show CDR1 as SEHNR and CDR2 as FQNEAQ (reference sequence). CDR3 length: 14 residues. The V gene lost 3 bases and the J gene lost 0 bases, with 8 bases spanning the gap. The CDR3 sequence is CASSLKQVNTEAFF. The DNA for the CDR3 is TGTGCCAGCAGCTTGAAACAAGTGAACACTGAAGCTTTCTTT.

This chain uses TRBV24-1 with TRBJ2-1, with 8 bases fitting TRBD2. This CDR3 region has 17 residues. From germline, CDR1 is KGHDR and CDR2 SFDVKD. J gave up 2 bases and V 1 base, and 6 bases lay outside the gene matches. Here the CDR3 DNA reads TGTGCCACCAGTGATTTTCGAGCGGGGGAAACCTACAATGAGCAGTTCTTC. Protein: CATSDFRAGETYNEQFF.

This chain links TRBV2 with TRBJ1-4; TRBD1 is a possible D gene (6 bases). V was cut by 7 bases and J by 3 bases, with 15 bases left in between. The CDR3 length is 15 residues. Germline V gene data show CDR1 as SNHLY and CDR2 as FYNNEI. The CDR3 spells CASTETGKANEKLFF. CDR3 DNA: TGTGCCAGCACCGAAACAGGGAAAGCTAATGAAAAACTGTTTTTT.

The chain couples TRBV30 to TRBJ1-5; 7 nucleotides line up with TRBD1. The CDR3 sequence is 15 residues long. J was trimmed by 4 bases and V by 1 base; bases with no gene match: 7. Germline CDR1 reads GTSNPN; CDR2 reads SVGIG (reference sequence). The CDR3 reads CAWSALGDRNQPQHF. In DNA form, the CDR3 reads TGTGCCTGGAGTGCTTTGGGGGACAGAAATCAGCCCCAGCATTTT.

The chain recombines TRBV5-1 with TRBJ1-1, with 8 bases aligning to TRBD1. The germline V gene encodes CDR1 SGHRS and CDR2 YFSETQ. This CDR3 region has 16 residues. J gave up 0 bases and V 0 bases, and 4 bases lay outside the gene matches. The CDR3 protein is CASSLAGGQVNTEAFF. For the CDR3, the DNA is TGCGCCAGCAGCTTGGCCGGGGGACAGGTGAACACTGAAGCTTTCTTT.

The chain links TRBV7-8 to TRBJ1-4; 11 nucleotides align to TRBD1. Germline loops: CDR1 SGHVS, CDR2 FQNEAQ. CDR3 length equals 18 residues. The V and J ends lost 3 bases and 4 bases, in that order; junction bases with no gene match: 10. Here the CDR3 reads CASSFRTGGPLSNEKLFF. The CDR3 nucleotides read TGTGCCAGCAGCTTCCGGACAGGGGGCCCGCTCAGTAATGAAAAACTGTTTTTT.

The chain employs TRBV7-2 and TRBJ2-3, with D unresolved. CDR1 SGHTA and CDR2 FQGNSA come from the germline V gene. V lost 2 bases to trimming and J lost 1 base, with 7 bases between them. This CDR3 region has 14 residues. The CDR3 DNA reads TGTGCCAGCAGCTTATCCCGCGGCACAGATACGCAGTATTTT. The encoded protein is CASSLSRGTDTQYF.

The rearrangement uses TRBV5-6 and TRBJ1-2; tentative D call: TRBD1 (5 bases). Trimming took 4 bases from V and 4 from J, leaving 14 bases between them. Germline CDR1 SGHDT, CDR2 YYEEEE. The CDR3 consists of 14 residues. Here the CDR3 reads CASSLKGRIYGYTF. The CDR3 coding sequence is TGTGCCAGCAGCCTTAAGGGGCGGATCTATGGCTACACCTTC.

V is TRBV4-1 and J is TRBJ1-5; 8 nucleotides align to TRBD1. V shed 4 bases and J 0 bases; nucleotides not matched to a gene: 11. The CDR3 has 18 amino acids. Per the germline V gene, CDR1 is MGHRA and CDR2 is YSYEKL. CDR3 DNA sequence: TGCGCCAGCAGCCCTACGACAGGGGCCCTTCTTAGCAATCAGCCCCAGCATTTT. The encoded protein is CASSPTTGALLSNQPQHF.

This chain links TRBV10-2 with TRBJ2-1; a weak D match, TRBD2 (5 bases). The CDR3 runs 12 residues. Trimming took off 7 bases at V and 5 bases at J, with 9 bases between the two ends. Germline V CDR1 and CDR2: WSHSY, SAAADI. The CDR3 bases are TGCGCCAGCACCGACGGGGACAATGAGCAGTTCTTC. It specifies CASTDGDNEQFF.